Below, 24 T cell receptor beta chains from the same sample are listed, as sequenced in a study of cytomegalovirus exposure and HLA in healthy donors. The PCR employed 60 Vbeta primers together with 13 Jbeta primers. This table comes from immunoSEQ multiplex PCR, and its TCRdb copy is limited to in-frame clones, with some not included. Counted here are around 120,000 clones, approximately 80% occurring once; the ten biggest clones make up approximately 4.5%. Specimen: PBMCs. All receptors come from a man aged 30 to 39 in good health and CMV-seropositive.

The V and J genes are TRBV19 and TRBJ2-1; D unresolved. The germline V and J ends were trimmed by 2 bases and 8 bases, with 13 bases remaining between them. In germline, CDR1 is LNHDA, CDR2 SQIVND (reference sequence). The length of the CDR3 is 14 residues. The CDR3, as DNA: TGTGCCAGTAGTATAACCCGACAAGTAGATGAGCAGTTCTTC. Its protein product is CASSITRQVDEQFF.

This chain links TRBV5-6 with TRBJ2-3; TRBD2 matches at 14 bases. V lost 1 base, J lost 6 bases, and 7 bases stayed unmatched. This CDR3 comprises 17 residues. The germline V gene has CDR1 SGHDT and CDR2 YYEEEE. The CDR3 region has the DNA TGTGCCAGCAGCTTGAAGACTAGCGGGGGGGCCGGGGATACGCAGTATTTT. It codes for CASSLKTSGGAGDTQYF.

The chain joins TRBV7-9 to TRBJ1-3; a weak D match, TRBD1 (5 bases). With 1 base removed from V and 4 bases from J, the gap between germline ends came to 11 bases. The CDR3 has 15 residues. CDR1 and CDR2 (germline): SEHNR, FQNEAQ (reference sequence). The CDR3 sequence is CASSLDGRGGNTIYF. DNA of the CDR3: TGTGCCAGCAGCTTAGATGGTAGGGGCGGAAACACCATATATTTT.

This chain joins TRBV4-1 and TRBJ2-3; TRBD2 matches 10 bases. Germline V lookup: CDR1 MGHRA, CDR2 YSYEKL. V was clipped by 2 bases and J by 4 bases; unmatched bases: 9. The CDR3 has 17 residues. The CDR3 coding sequence is TGCGCCAGCAGCCAATTCCCAGCGGGGGGGCGCGCAGATACGCAGTATTTT. Translated, it gives CASSQFPAGGRADTQYF.

Remarks on this clone: The junction shows a germline mismatch at one end, possibly a read error. The rearrangement joins TRBV5-4 to TRBJ2-6; 7 bases map to TRBD1. The germline V gene has CDR1 SGHNT and CDR2 YYREEE (reference sequence). CDR3 length: 18 amino acids. As DNA, the CDR3 is TGTGCCAGCAGCCTGTCACAGGGGCTGTTCTCTGGGGCCAACGGCCTGACTTTC. Translation: CASSLSQGLFSGANGLTF.

The chain combines TRBV27 with TRBJ2-7; 8 bases are a match to TRBD1. V shed 0 bases, J shed 0 bases, and the junction held 1 base outside the gene matches. CDR1 and CDR2 (germline): MNHEY, SMNVEV (reference sequence). The CDR3 is made up of 15 amino acids. The CDR3 region has the DNA TGTGCCAGCAGTTTATCGACAGGGGCCTCCTACGAGCAGTACTTC. Its translation is CASSLSTGASYEQYF.

V and J are TRBV11-2 and TRBJ1-1; a possible D gene is TRBD1 (5 bases). Germline lookup yields CDR1 SGHAT and CDR2 FQNNGV. The CDR3 runs 14 residues. The V end was cut by 5 bases, the J end by 5 bases, with 15 bases between. The CDR3 nucleotides are TGTGCCAGCAGCGTTCTGAGGGGAGGGACTGAAGCTTTCTTT. Protein product: CASSVLRGGTEAFF.

The chain carries TRBV28 and TRBJ2-2; a weak D match, TRBD1 (5 bases). Germline V gene sequence: CDR1 MDHEN, CDR2 SYDVKM. There are 12 residues in the CDR3. V was pared by 3 bases and J by 7 bases, with 6 bases between. This CDR3 reads CASSFRVGELFF. In nucleotides, the CDR3 is TGTGCCAGCAGTTTCAGGGTCGGGGAGCTGTTTTTT.

This clone has more than one count but fewer than ten. The V gene is TRBV5-1, the J gene TRBJ1-4; the match to TRBD1 covers 7 bases. The V and J ends lost 4 bases and 7 bases, in that order; junction bases with no gene match: 7. CDR3 length: 14 amino acids. Germline V gene sequence: CDR1 SGHRS, CDR2 YFSETQ. The CDR3 DNA reads as TGCGCCAGCAGCGAACGGCCAGGGGGTGAAAAACTGTTTTTT. Its translation: CASSERPGGEKLFF.

As regards this clone: A read error may account for a junction end that differs from germline. The gene calls are TRBV5-3 and TRBJ1-5; 7 positions match TRBD1. TRBV5-3 is reported as an ORF; its role is uncertain. The CDR3 extends over 16 amino acids. The CDR3 here is CARSLRLQGSYQPQHF. The CDR3 region has the DNA TGTGCCAGAAGCTTGAGGTTACAGGGGTCTTATCAGCCTCAGCATTTT.

The table lists this clone with a count of one. The genes are TRBV7-2 and TRBJ2-3; tentative D call: TRBD1 (5 bases). The germline V and J ends were trimmed by 8 bases and 2 bases, with 11 bases remaining between them. The CDR3 sequence is 13 residues long. Looked up from germline, CDR1 is SGHTA and CDR2 is FQGNSA. As DNA, the CDR3 is TGTGCCAGCCGCGACAGAGACACAGATACGCAGTATTTT. It codes for CASRDRDTDTQYF.

For the CDR3, the DNA is TGCAGCGTTGTCGGGAGGGGGGGTAGGGGGAACACTGAAGCTTTCTTT. Its translation is CSVVGRGGRGNTEAFF. This chain uses TRBV29-1 with TRBJ1-1; D is possibly TRBD1 (6 bases). CDR1 and CDR2 from the germline V gene are SQVTM and ANQGSEA. The CDR3 consists of 16 residues. Trimming shortened V by 4 bases and J by 1 base, and 19 bases separated the two germline ends.

The gene calls are TRBV27 and TRBJ2-1; 14 bases are a match to TRBD2. Per germline, CDR1 MNHEY and CDR2 SMNVEV (reference sequence). This CDR3 contains 15 residues. J gave up 6 bases and V 5 bases, and 3 bases lay outside the gene matches. CDR3 in DNA: TGTGCCAGCAGTCTCGGGACTAGCGGGGGCAATGAGCAGTTCTTC. It is translated as CASSLGTSGGNEQFF.

V and J are TRBV6-5 and TRBJ2-5, with 10 bases identical to TRBD2. The DNA end is a closer match to TRBJ2-7, so the J assignment may be wrong. The CDR3 sequence is 15 residues long. Germline-derived CDR1 and CDR2 are MNHEY and SVGAGI. The CDR3: CASSYSLSGRAEQYF. For the CDR3, the DNA is TGTGCCAGCAGTTACTCGTTGAGCGGGAGGGCCGAGCAGTACTTC.

The V call is TRBV6-5, the J call TRBJ1-2; D perhaps matches TRBD1 (5 bases). Germline lookup yields CDR1 MNHEY and CDR2 SVGAGI. The CDR3 totals 15 residues. V was pared by 2 bases and J by 3 bases, with 13 bases between. CDR3 sequence reads: CASSYGGGSHYGYTF. The DNA of the CDR3 is TGTGCCAGCAGTTACGGTGGGGGGAGTCACTATGGCTACACCTTC.

V and J are TRBV5-8 and TRBJ2-7, with TRBD2 identical over 9 bases. The ends lost 2 bases at V and 2 bases at J; junction bases unmatched: 5. The CDR3 contains 15 residues. The germline gives CDR1 SGHTS, CDR2 YDEGEE. The CDR3: CASSFGGGETYEQYF. The CDR3 DNA is TGTGCCAGCAGCTTTGGCGGGGGGGAAACCTACGAGCAGTACTTC.

The chain joins TRBV9 to TRBJ2-5, with 9 bases matching TRBD1. The J call could be wrong; TRBJ2-7 is a better fit for the DNA end. This CDR3 has 15 amino acids. In germline, CDR1 is SGDLS, CDR2 YYNGEE. For the CDR3, the DNA is TGTGCCAGCAGCGAGTCGGACAGGGGTAGCCACGAGCAGTACTTC. Translated, it gives CASSESDRGSHEQYF.

V usage is TRBV19 and J usage is TRBJ2-7; a possible D gene is TRBD2 (5 bases). The CDR3 spans 14 residues. CDR1 is LNHDA and CDR2 is SQIVND in the germline V gene (reference sequence). Trimming left V 3 bases short and J 3 bases short, with 12 bases between. The CDR3 protein is CASSIFLADYEQYF. The CDR3 nucleotides read TGTGCCAGTAGTATTTTTCTAGCAGACTACGAGCAGTACTTC.

The chain recombines TRBV5-6 with TRBJ2-7; D is ambiguous. V was clipped by 2 bases and J by 2 bases, with 14 bases between them. CDR1 and CDR2 from the germline V gene are SGHDT and YYEEEE. This CDR3 has 15 amino acids. CDR3 coding DNA: TGTGCCAGCAGCTTCTTAAAAGCGCTACCCTACGAGCAGTACTTC. Its protein product is CASSFLKALPYEQYF.

This chain joins TRBV5-1 and TRBJ1-1; possible D gene TRBD1, 6 bases. Per the germline V gene, CDR1 is SGHRS and CDR2 is YFSETQ. There are 14 residues in the CDR3. The V and J ends lost 0 bases and 4 bases respectively, with 10 bases between them. In DNA form, the CDR3 reads TGCGCCAGCAGCTTGGGGGGGCTCGGCACTGAAGCTTTCTTT. It is translated as CASSLGGLGTEAFF.

The gene calls are TRBV18 and TRBJ2-3, with no clear D. CDR1 is KGHSH and CDR2 is LQKENI in the germline V gene. V was clipped by 1 base and J by 2 bases, with 10 bases between them. The CDR3 consists of 15 residues. CDR3 sequence reads: CASSPQSQDTDTQYF. The DNA of the CDR3 is TGTGCCAGCTCACCACAATCCCAGGACACAGATACGCAGTATTTT.

The gene calls are TRBV30 and TRBJ2-7; TRBD1 matches at 8 bases. Germline CDR1 and CDR2: GTSNPN and SVGIG (reference sequence). This CDR3 has 15 amino acids. Trimming removed 0 bases from V and 1 base from J; junction bases left unmatched: 5. CDR3 coding DNA: TGTGCCTGGAGTGTGGCGACAGGGGTTTCCTACGAGCAGTACTTC. As protein: CAWSVATGVSYEQYF.

The V and J genes are TRBV13 and TRBJ2-1; tentatively, D is TRBD2 (5 bases). CDR1 PRHDT and CDR2 FYEKMQ come from the germline V gene (reference sequence). This CDR3 contains 14 residues. The V and J ends lost 2 bases and 15 bases respectively, with 20 bases between them. CDR3 protein: CASSLRGSSVSGFF. The CDR3 bases are TGTGCCAGCAGCTTACGAGGGAGCTCGGTTTCGGGGTTCTTC.

The genes are TRBV20-1 and TRBJ2-5; TRBD2 is a possible D gene (5 bases). The germline V gene has CDR1 DFQATT and CDR2 SNEGSKA (reference sequence). The CDR3 runs to 11 residues. V was clipped by 6 bases and J by 11 bases, with 16 bases between them. CDR3 region: CSAYYLGEQYF. DNA of the CDR3: TGCAGTGCCTACTACCTGGGAGAGCAGTACTTC.